What follows are 10 T cell receptor beta chains derived from one specimen sequenced in a study of blood T cell repertoires in COVID-19. Repertoires were generated with immunoSEQ multiplex PCR, while TCRdb's copy carries only in-frame clones and drops some. Of about 180,000 clones listed, over 80% are singletons. Material for sequencing was peripheral blood. Receptors were obtained from a woman in her seventies with COVID-19, enrolled during active disease.

CDR3 bases: TGTGCCAGCAGCCATCAGGACAGAGGGAATGAAAAACTGTTTTTT. It specifies CASSHQDRGNEKLFF. V usage is TRBV7-9 and J usage is TRBJ1-4, with a possible D match to TRBD1 (6 bases). This CDR3 has 15 residues. V dropped 5 bases and J dropped 5 bases, with 15 bases sitting between them. The germline V gene has CDR1 SEHNR and CDR2 FQNEAQ (reference sequence).

This clone has just one count. This specimen includes other DNA sequences encoding the same CDR3. The rearrangement joins TRBV27 to TRBJ2-7, with 10 positions matching TRBD2. The trim removed 6 bases at V and 1 base at J, leaving 0 bases unmatched. Germline-derived CDR1 and CDR2 are MNHEY and SMNVEV (reference sequence). This CDR3 is 13 amino acids long. Here the CDR3 reads CASRLAGSYEQYF. CDR3 nucleotides: TGTGCCAGCAGACTAGCGGGGTCCTACGAGCAGTACTTC.

The chain recombines TRBV19 with TRBJ2-3, with TRBD1 matching 9 bases. Losses at the gene ends were 6 bases for V and 6 bases for J; bases not matched to a gene: 7. Germline V CDR1 and CDR2: LNHDA, SQIVND (reference sequence). CDR3 length: 14 residues. The DNA of the CDR3 is TGTGCCAGTAGACAGGGGGCCCTTGGGGATACGCAGTATTTT. It is translated as CASRQGALGDTQYF.

The rearrangement joins TRBV12-3 or TRBV12-4 to TRBJ1-6; D gene ambiguous. This CDR3 has 13 residues. V lost 6 bases to trimming and J lost 10 bases, with 13 bases between them. This CDR3 reads CASSQVAVSPLHF. The DNA of the CDR3 is TGTGCCAGCAGCCAGGTCGCAGTCTCACCCCTCCACTTT.

J is TRBJ2-6 and V is TRBV19; 9 bases map to TRBD1. The CDR3 sequence is 16 residues long. The germline V gene has CDR1 LNHDA and CDR2 SQIVND (reference sequence). V dropped 8 bases and J dropped 2; count of bases not matched to a gene: 7. CDR3 residues: CASLDRGTAGANVLTF. The CDR3 region has the DNA TGTGCCAGTTTGGACAGGGGTACGGCTGGGGCCAACGTCCTGACTTTC.

This sequence joins TRBV18 and TRBJ1-1; no clear D gene. Trimming took 1 base from V and 2 from J, leaving 11 bases between them. CDR1 and CDR2 (germline): KGHSH, LQKENI. The CDR3 runs 15 residues. The CDR3: CASSPREGVNTEAFF. DNA of the CDR3: TGTGCCAGCTCACCACGGGAGGGAGTAAACACTGAAGCTTTCTTT.

The chain combines TRBV3-1 (or the pseudogene TRBV3-2) with TRBJ2-6; no clear D gene. The CDR3 contains 11 residues. The germline V gene encodes CDR1 LGHDT and CDR2 YNNKEL (reference sequence). CDR3 in DNA: TGTGGACTCTCTGGGGCCAACGTCCTGACTTTC. Its translation: CGLSGANVLTF.

The rearrangement joins TRBV4-1 to TRBJ2-3, with 12 bases fitting TRBD2. V was pared by 6 bases and J by 3 bases, with 7 bases of the junction left unmatched. The germline V gene has CDR1 MGHRA and CDR2 YSYEKL. This CDR3 has 16 amino acids. CDR3 nucleotide sequence: TGCGCCAGCAGTGTGGACGGGACTAGCGGGACAGATACGCAGTATTTT. As protein: CASSVDGTSGTDTQYF.

The CDR3 sequence: CASSRRGLDSNQPQHF. CDR3 DNA: TGTGCCAGTAGTCGGAGGGGGCTTGATAGCAATCAGCCCCAGCATTTT. The chain couples TRBV19 to TRBJ1-5; 7 bases fit TRBD1. CDR3 length equals 16 residues. Germline lookup yields CDR1 LNHDA and CDR2 SQIVND (reference sequence). V shed 5 bases and J 0 bases; nucleotides not matched to a gene: 7.

The V call is TRBV18, the J call TRBJ2-2; D is perhaps TRBD2 (5 bases). CDR1 is KGHSH and CDR2 is LQKENI in the germline V gene. This CDR3 has 15 amino acids. The germline V and J ends were trimmed by 1 base and 6 bases, with 12 bases remaining between them. The CDR3: CASSPLPMRAGELFF. DNA for the CDR3: TGTGCCAGCTCACCACTACCTATGAGGGCCGGGGAGCTGTTTTTT.